The rows below give T cell receptor beta chains drawn from one sample of a study of identical twins. TCRdb reanalysed the 5' RACE reads using MiXCR and keeps one entry per CDR3 protein. This sample has about 520,000 distinct CDR3 sequences; 20% to 25% occur once, and the top ten carry around 1%. This same sample was also part of a study on T cells expressing NK-cell markers.

Sequenced material: CD4+ T cells sorted from blood. Receptor source: a woman aged 18-35 years in good health. CDR3s include the opening cysteine and the closing phenylalanine or tryptophan. A D gene is named only where the DNA matches it firmly. For some rows the clone size is stated as once, few or many, or as a class when expanded; others skip it.

>TRBD2|TRBV7-9|NA|TRBJ2-1
TGTGCCAGCAGCTTAACCGGGACTAGCGGGAGGCCGCAGTTCTTC
CASSLTGTSGRPQFF
>TRBD1|TRBV5-1|NA|TRBJ1-4
TGCGCCAGCAGCCCTGGGACAGGGGAAGTAGTAAAACTGTTTTTT
CASSPGTGEVVKLFF
>TRBD1|TRBV12-3/TRBV12-4|NA|TRBJ1-2
TGTGCCAGCAGTCTGCTCAGGGGGAACTATGGCTACACCTTC
CASSLLRGNYGYTF
>NA|TRBV10-3|few|TRBJ2-2
TGTGCCATCATGATGAGCATCGAGACCGGGGAGCTGTTTTTT
CAIMMSIETGELFF
>NA|TRBV5-1|few|TRBJ2-7
TGCGCCAGCAGCTTTGGGGGTCTTGCCTACGAGCAGTACTTC
CASSFGGLAYEQYF
>NA|TRBV27|few|TRBJ1-5
TGTGCCAGCAGGTCAGGGGCTGGACAGCCCCAGCATTTT
CASRSGAGQPQHF
>NA|TRBV7-9|few|TRBJ1-4
TGTGCCAGCAGCTCCACCGGGACATATAATGAAAAACTGTTTTTT
CASSSTGTYNEKLFF
>NA|TRBV25-1|NA|TRBJ2-1
TGTGCCAGCAGTCGGACTATGCGGGGCAATGAGCAGTTCTTC
CASSRTMRGNEQFF
>NA|TRBV29-1|few|TRBJ2-7
TGCAGCGTTGAAGGAGGGACTTTTCTCCACGAGCAGTACTTC
CSVEGGTFLHEQYF
>NA|TRBV6-2/TRBV6-3|NA|TRBJ2-1
TGTGCCAGCAGTTTCCTCAGGGCCCGCACCGAGCAGTTCTTC
CASSFLRARTEQFF
>TRBD1|TRBV29-1|few|TRBJ2-1
TGCAGCGTTGAAGGGGGCCAGGGGGCCGATGAGCAGTTCTTC
CSVEGGQGADEQFF
>NA|TRBV3-1|few|TRBJ1-5
TGTGCCAGCAGCCAAGGGTATAAAGGGAGACAGCCCCAGCATTTT
CASSQGYKGRQPQHF
>NA|TRBV6-5|many|TRBJ2-7
TGTGCCAGCAGAACCGGACCCTACGAGCAGTACTTC
CASRTGPYEQYF
>NA|TRBV21-1|NA|TRBJ2-3
TGTGCCAGCAGCACAACTAGCGGACCTAGCACAGATACGCAGTATTTT
CASSTTSGPSTDTQYF
>TRBD2|TRBV20-1|NA|TRBJ2-3
TGCAGTGCTAGAAAATTTAGCGGGGACACAGATACGCAGTATTTT
CSARKFSGDTDTQYF
>NA|TRBV15|few|TRBJ2-1
TGTGCCACCTCAATTCCCCACAATGAGCAGTTCTTC
CATSIPHNEQFF
>TRBD2|TRBV5-1|NA|TRBJ2-3
TGCGCCAGCAGCTTGGGGCTAGCGGGACGACGATACACAGATACGCAGTATTTT
CASSLGLAGRRYTDTQYF
>TRBD1|TRBV25-1|few|TRBJ1-2
TGTGCCAGCCGGCCTAGCCAGGGGGCGGCCTATGGCTACACCTTC
CASRPSQGAAYGYTF
>NA|TRBV7-2|NA|TRBJ2-7
TGTGCCAGCAGCTTTCGCTCCGGTACTGAGCAGTACTTC
CASSFRSGTEQYF
>NA|TRBV21-1|NA|TRBJ2-7
TGTGCCAGCAGCAAATGCGCGACAGGGGAGTCATACGAGCAGTACTTC
CASSKCATGESYEQYF
>NA|TRBV20-1|NA|TRBJ2-5
TGCAGTGCTAGACTTTATCAGTCCGGTCCCCAAGAGACCCAGTACTTC
CSARLYQSGPQETQYF
>NA|TRBV6-5|many|TRBJ1-2
TGTGCCAGCAGTTACACGGACCTCCGGAATGGCTACACCTTC
CASSYTDLRNGYTF
>NA|TRBV9|few|TRBJ2-7
TGTGCCAGCAGCGTAGACGCTTGGGACTACGAGCAGTACTTC
CASSVDAWDYEQYF
>TRBD1|TRBV6-1|few|TRBJ1-4
TGTGCCAGCAGTAGACAGGGAAGTGGCGAAAAACTGTTTTTT
CASSRQGSGEKLFF